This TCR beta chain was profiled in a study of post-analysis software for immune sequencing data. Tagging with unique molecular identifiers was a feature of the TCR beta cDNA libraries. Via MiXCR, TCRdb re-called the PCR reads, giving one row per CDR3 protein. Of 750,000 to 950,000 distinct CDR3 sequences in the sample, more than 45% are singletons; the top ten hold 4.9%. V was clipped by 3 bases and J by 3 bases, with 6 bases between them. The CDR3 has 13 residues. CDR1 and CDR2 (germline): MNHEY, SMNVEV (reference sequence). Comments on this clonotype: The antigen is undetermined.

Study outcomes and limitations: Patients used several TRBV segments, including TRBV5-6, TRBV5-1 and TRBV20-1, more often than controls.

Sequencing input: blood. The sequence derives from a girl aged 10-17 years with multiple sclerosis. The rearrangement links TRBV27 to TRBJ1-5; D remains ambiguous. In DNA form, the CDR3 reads TGTGCCAGCAGTTTGTTGTACAATCAGCCCCAGCATTTT. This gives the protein CASSLLYNQPQHF.